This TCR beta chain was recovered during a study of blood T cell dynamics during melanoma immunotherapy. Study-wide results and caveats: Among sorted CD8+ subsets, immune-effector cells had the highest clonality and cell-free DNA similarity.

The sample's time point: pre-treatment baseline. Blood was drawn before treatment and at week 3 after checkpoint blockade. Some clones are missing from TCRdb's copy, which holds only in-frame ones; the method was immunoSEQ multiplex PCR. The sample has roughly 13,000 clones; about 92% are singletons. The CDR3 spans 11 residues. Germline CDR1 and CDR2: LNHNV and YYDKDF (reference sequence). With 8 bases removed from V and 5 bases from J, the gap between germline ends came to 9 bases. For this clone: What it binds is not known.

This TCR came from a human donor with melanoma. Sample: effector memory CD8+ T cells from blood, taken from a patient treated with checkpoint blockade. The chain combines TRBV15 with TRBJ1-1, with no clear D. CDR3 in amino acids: CATSPGTEAFF. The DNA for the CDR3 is TGTGCCACCTCACCGGGGACTGAAGCTTTCTTT.